This TCR beta chain was profiled in a study of response to subunit inactivated influenza vaccine. Each CDR3 protein gets one entry after TCRdb re-called the RT-PCR reads with MiXCR. The sample gives some 570,000 distinct CDR3 sequences, about 10% of which show up once; roughly 11% is in the top ten. Germline CDR1 is SGHAT and CDR2 is FQNNGV. V shed 3 bases, J shed 4 bases, and the junction held 7 bases outside the gene matches. CDR3 length: 15 residues. In addition, the sample was reused for a study of T cells expressing NK-cell markers. That paper notes: 5'RACE template switching built TCR beta cDNA with unique molecular identifiers.

The chain uses TRBV11-2 and TRBJ2-5; 8 bases fit TRBD2. This TCR derives from a man in his forties or fifties who received an inactivated influenza vaccine. Sample: PBMCs from blood, taken on the day of vaccination. Here the CDR3 reads CASSFTGTSGETQYF. The CDR3 coding sequence is TGTGCCAGCAGCTTCACCGGGACTAGTGGAGAGACCCAGTACTTC.